These T cell receptor beta chains were read from a single sample in a study of tumor-infiltrating lymphocytes in primary liver carcinoma. Each CDR3 protein gets one entry after TCRdb re-called the multiplex PCR reads with MiXCR. Of just over 300,000 distinct CDR3 sequences listed, approximately 54% are singletons. Material: peripheral blood. The receptors were gathered from a woman between 25 and 40 years old with primary liver carcinoma and hepatitis B virus infection. Each CDR3 is given without its conserved first and last residue. The D gene is left open where the match is weak. Some rows mark clone size as missing; the rest say once, few, many or name a class of expanded clone.

j_call v_call clone_size d_call cdr3_aa
TRBJ2-7 TRBV5-6 few . ASSLGQTVWY
TRBJ1-3 TRBV12-3/TRBV12-4 . . TSSLSLASGNTIY
TRBJ2-5 TRBV6-2/TRBV6-3 . TRBD2 ASSYFGLAGGPETQY
TRBJ2-7 TRBV30 . TRBD2 AWKRGGGYEQY
TRBJ2-2 TRBV14 . . ASSQFKASGELF
TRBJ2-1 TRBV6-1 few TRBD2 ASRLAGDLVEQF
TRBJ2-5 TRBV5-1 once . ASSLELGAPQETQY
TRBJ1-2 TRBV13 few . ASSTPKDGGYGYT
TRBJ2-7 TRBV29-1 many TRBD2 SASQGLAFEQY
TRBJ2-7 TRBV13 few TRBD2 ASSLVYSGQSGRYEQY
TRBJ2-7 TRBV30 few . AWSLSRAPSEQY
TRBJ2-1 TRBV9 . TRBD2 ASSEGRAGNEQF
TRBJ2-5 TRBV4-3 few . ASSQDPDKGETQY
TRBJ2-1 TRBV5-1 few TRBD2 ASSTGLVYNEQF
TRBJ1-1 TRBV11-3 . . ASSLAVHGRDAEAF
TRBJ2-7 TRBV11-2 . . ASNFGSYEQY
TRBJ1-1 TRBV29-1 many TRBD1 SASRGGLGTEAF
TRBJ2-2 TRBV11-2 many . ASRSGLGRTGELF
TRBJ1-5 TRBV12-3/TRBV12-4 once . ASSSSPRDQPQH
TRBJ1-6 TRBV5-1 . . ASSPRGLDSPLH
TRBJ2-2 TRBV6-2/TRBV6-3 many . ASSQRSGELF
TRBJ2-1 TRBV11-2 . . ASSPRAIYNEQF